The clone carrying this T cell receptor (beta chain) was observed at least ten times. The CDR3 totals 14 residues. The V gene's germline CDR1 is LGHNA and CDR2 YNFKEQ. Trimming pared 6 bases from V and 0 bases from J, leaving 6 bases between. The sample comes from a study of blood T cells in healthy people across ages. Then a second PCR, running roughly 7 to 12 cycles, was carried out with a sample-barcoded 5' primer and a J-beta primer mix. TCRdb re-analysed the 5' RACE reads in MiXCR, keeping a single row per CDR3 protein. The sample has around 780,000 distinct CDR3 sequences, roughly 26% seen once. These data also formed part of another study, on T cells of mothers and their children.

The chain employs TRBV4-2 and TRBJ2-6; D not resolved. The receptor's source is a boy between 5 and 17 years old in good health. Sample: blood. This CDR3 reads CASRPGSGANVLTF. CDR3 sequence (DNA): TGTGCCAGCAGACCGGGCTCTGGGGCCAACGTCCTGACTTTC.